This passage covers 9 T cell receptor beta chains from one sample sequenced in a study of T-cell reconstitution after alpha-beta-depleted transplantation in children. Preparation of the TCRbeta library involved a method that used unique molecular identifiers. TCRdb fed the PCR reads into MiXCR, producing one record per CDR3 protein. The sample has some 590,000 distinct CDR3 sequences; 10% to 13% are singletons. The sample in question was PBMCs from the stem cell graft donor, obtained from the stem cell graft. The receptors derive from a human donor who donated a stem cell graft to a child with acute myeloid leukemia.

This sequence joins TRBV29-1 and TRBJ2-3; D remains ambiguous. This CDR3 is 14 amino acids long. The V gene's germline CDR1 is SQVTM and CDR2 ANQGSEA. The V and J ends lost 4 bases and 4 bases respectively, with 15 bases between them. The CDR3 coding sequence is TGCAGCGTTGTCCACCCGGGCGTCTCAGATACGCAGTATTTT. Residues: CSVVHPGVSDTQYF.

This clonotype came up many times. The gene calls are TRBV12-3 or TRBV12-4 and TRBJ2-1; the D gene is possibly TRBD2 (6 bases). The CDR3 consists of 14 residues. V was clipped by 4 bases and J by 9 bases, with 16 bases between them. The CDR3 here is CASSSRLELSEQFF. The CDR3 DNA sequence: TGTGCCAGCAGTTCTCGACTAGAGTTAAGTGAGCAGTTCTTC.

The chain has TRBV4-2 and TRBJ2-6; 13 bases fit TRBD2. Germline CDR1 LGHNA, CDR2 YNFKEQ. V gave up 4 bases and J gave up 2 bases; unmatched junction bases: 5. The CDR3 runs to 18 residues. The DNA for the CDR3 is TGTGCCAGCAGCCCCCGTGGGACTAGCGGGGCTGGGGCCAACGTCCTGACTTTC. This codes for CASSPRGTSGAGANVLTF.

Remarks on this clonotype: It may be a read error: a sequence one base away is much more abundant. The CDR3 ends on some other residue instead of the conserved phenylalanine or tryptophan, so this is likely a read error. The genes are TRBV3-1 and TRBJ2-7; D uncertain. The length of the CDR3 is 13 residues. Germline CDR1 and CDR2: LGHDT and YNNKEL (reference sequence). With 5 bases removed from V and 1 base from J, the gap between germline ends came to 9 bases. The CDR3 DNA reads TGTGCCAGCAGCTACCCTCGTTCCTACGAGCAGTACTTG. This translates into CASSYPRSYEQYL.

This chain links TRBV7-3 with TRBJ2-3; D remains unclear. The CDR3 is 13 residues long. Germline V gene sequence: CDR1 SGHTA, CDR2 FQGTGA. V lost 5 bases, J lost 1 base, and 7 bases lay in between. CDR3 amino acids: CASSRAGTDTQYF. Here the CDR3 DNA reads TGTGCCAGCAGCCGCGCGGGCACAGATACGCAGTATTTT.

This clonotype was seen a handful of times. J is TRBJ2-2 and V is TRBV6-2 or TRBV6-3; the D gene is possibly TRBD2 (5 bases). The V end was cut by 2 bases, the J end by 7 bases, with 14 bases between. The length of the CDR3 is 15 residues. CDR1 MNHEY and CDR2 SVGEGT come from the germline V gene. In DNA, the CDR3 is TGTGCCAGCAGTTACCAGAGGACTGATGTCGGGGAGCTGTTTTTT. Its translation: CASSYQRTDVGELFF.

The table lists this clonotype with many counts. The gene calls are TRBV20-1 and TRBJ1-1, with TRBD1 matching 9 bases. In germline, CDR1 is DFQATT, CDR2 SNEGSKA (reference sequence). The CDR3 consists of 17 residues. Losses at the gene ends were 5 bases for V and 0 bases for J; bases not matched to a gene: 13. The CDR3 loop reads CSAPQGTGIPMNTEAFF. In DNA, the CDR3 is TGCAGTGCTCCCCAAGGGACAGGGATACCCATGAACACTGAAGCTTTCTTT.

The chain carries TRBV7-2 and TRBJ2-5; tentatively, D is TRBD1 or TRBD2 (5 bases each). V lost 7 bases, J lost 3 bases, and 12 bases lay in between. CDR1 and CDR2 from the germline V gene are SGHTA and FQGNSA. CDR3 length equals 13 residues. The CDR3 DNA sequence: TGTGCCAGCATCGACGGGGCCGAAGAGACCCAGTACTTC. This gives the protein CASIDGAEETQYF. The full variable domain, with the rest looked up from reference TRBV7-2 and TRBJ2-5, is GAGVSQSPSNKVTEKGKDVELRCDPISGHTALYWYRQSLGQGLEFLIYFQGNSAPDKSGLPSDRFSAERTGGSVSTLTIQRTQQEDSAVYLCASIDGAEETQYFGPGTRLLVL.

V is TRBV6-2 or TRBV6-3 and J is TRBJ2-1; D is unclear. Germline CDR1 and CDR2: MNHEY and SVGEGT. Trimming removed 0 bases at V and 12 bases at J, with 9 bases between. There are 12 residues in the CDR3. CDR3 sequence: CASSYSASRQFF. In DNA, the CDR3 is TGTGCCAGCAGTTACTCGGCGTCTCGGCAGTTCTTC.